The 19 T cell receptor beta chains listed next were all sequenced from one sample in a study of cytomegalovirus exposure and HLA in healthy donors. 60 Vbeta and 13 Jbeta primers were used in PCR. Here immunoSEQ multiplex PCR was the method, and the copy in TCRdb shows in-frame clones only, minus some. Counted here are approximately 120,000 clones, just under 70% occurring once; the ten biggest clones make up 5.4%. Source material: PBMCs. The source of these receptors is a woman in her 70s in good health and CMV-seropositive.

The chain couples TRBV20-1 to TRBJ1-2, with a possible D match to TRBD1 (5 bases). V gave up 5 bases and J gave up 12 bases, with 13 bases separating them. This CDR3 has 10 residues. Per germline, CDR1 DFQATT and CDR2 SNEGSKA (reference sequence). The DNA of the CDR3 is TGCAGTGCTGCCCTCAGGGAAAACACCTTC. It yields the protein CSAALRENTF.

V and J are TRBV4-1 and TRBJ2-5; maybe TRBD1 (5 bases). The CDR3 extends over 14 amino acids. Deletions cut 4 bases from V and 0 bases from J, with 9 bases between. From germline, CDR1 is MGHRA and CDR2 YSYEKL. The CDR3 DNA follows: TGCGCCAGCAGCCGCGGCAGGGACCAAGAGACCCAGTACTTC. It codes for CASSRGRDQETQYF.

This sequence joins TRBV20-1 and TRBJ1-2; TRBD1 is a possible D gene (5 bases). Germline V CDR1 and CDR2: DFQATT, SNEGSKA (reference sequence). The germline V and J ends were trimmed by 3 bases and 8 bases, with 10 bases remaining between them. The CDR3 has 11 residues. The CDR3 coding sequence is TGCAGTGCTAGTTCCAGGGAAGGCTACACCTTC. Translated, it gives CSASSREGYTF.

This chain uses TRBV5-8 with TRBJ1-6; 11 bases map to TRBD1. The CDR3 is 17 residues long. The V and J ends lost 2 bases and 4 bases, in that order; junction bases with no gene match: 5. Germline V CDR1 and CDR2: SGHTS, YDEGEE. Written as DNA, the CDR3 is TGTGCCAGCAGCTTACCCCGGGACAGGGGGTATAATTCACCCCTCCACTTT. This encodes CASSLPRDRGYNSPLHF.

The J gene is TRBJ2-7, the V gene TRBV7-2; TRBD2 aligns across 8 bases. The CDR3 runs to 14 residues. The ends lost 1 base at V and 6 bases at J; junction bases unmatched: 5. The germline CDR1 and CDR2 sequences are SGHTA and FQGNSA. CDR3 in amino acids: CASSLVGGASEQYF. CDR3 DNA sequence: TGTGCCAGCAGCTTAGTCGGGGGGGCGTCCGAGCAGTACTTC.

V usage is TRBV13 and J usage is TRBJ2-7; D perhaps matches TRBD2 (6 bases). Germline values: CDR1 PRHDT, CDR2 FYEKMQ (reference sequence). The CDR3 runs 12 residues. V lost 0 bases to trimming and J lost 12 bases, with 12 bases between them. CDR3 DNA sequence: TGTGCCAGCAGCTTAGGTAGCGGCCGACGGTACTTC. It specifies CASSLGSGRRYF.

The CDR3 coding sequence is TGTGCCAGCAGCTTGTGGGGAGGCGAAAACATTCAGTACTTC. Amino acid sequence: CASSLWGGENIQYF. The chain combines TRBV5-8 with TRBJ2-4; TRBD2 might be the D (6 bases). The V end was cut by 1 base, the J end by 5 bases, with 10 bases between. CDR3 length: 14 amino acids. The germline V gene has CDR1 SGHTS and CDR2 YDEGEE.

V is TRBV7-8 and J is TRBJ2-7; D might be TRBD2 (6 bases). The CDR3 contains 16 residues. The germline V gene encodes CDR1 SGHVS and CDR2 FQNEAQ. With 2 bases removed from V and 6 bases from J, the gap between germline ends came to 20 bases. The chain's CDR3 is CASSLFSGETGGEQYF. The CDR3 DNA is TGTGCCAGCAGCTTATTTTCGGGGGAAACTGGGGGCGAGCAGTACTTC.

This sequence joins TRBV5-1 and TRBJ1-1; maybe TRBD1 (6 bases). This CDR3 is built from 15 residues. Germline V gives CDR1 SGHRS, CDR2 YFSETQ. V lost 4 bases to trimming and J lost 5 bases, with 18 bases between them. CDR3 DNA sequence: TGCGCCAGCAGCCTGTCGCGGGGGGCAGGGACTGAAGCTTTCTTT. Translation: CASSLSRGAGTEAFF.

This clone appeared once. This CDR3 is CASSFTGNTEAFF. The DNA for the CDR3 is TGCGCCAGCAGCTTCACAGGGAACACTGAAGCTTTCTTT. The gene calls are TRBV5-1 and TRBJ1-1; TRBD1 might be the D (5 bases). The V and J ends lost 2 bases and 1 base respectively, with 6 bases between them. Germline lookup yields CDR1 SGHRS and CDR2 YFSETQ. There are 13 residues in the CDR3.

The V and J genes are TRBV10-3 and TRBJ1-2; a possible D gene is TRBD1 (6 bases). V lost 0 bases and J 3 bases, leaving 17 bases between the germline ends. This CDR3 comprises 17 residues. Per germline, CDR1 ENHRY and CDR2 SYGVKD. CDR3 in DNA: TGTGCCATCAGTGAGTCCAGAGGGGCAGGGGCCTACTATGGCTACACCTTC. Amino acids: CAISESRGAGAYYGYTF.

This clone was found once. The V and J genes are TRBV7-8 and TRBJ2-7; 7 nucleotides line up with TRBD1. The CDR3 contains 14 residues. The germline V gene has CDR1 SGHVS and CDR2 FQNEAQ. V dropped 3 bases and J dropped 6; count of bases not matched to a gene: 8. CDR3 nucleotide sequence: TGTGCCAGCAGCTTCTGGACAGGTCCGACCGAGCAGTACTTC. Protein sequence: CASSFWTGPTEQYF. Full variable domain (outside the CDR3, taken from reference TRBV7-8 and TRBJ2-7): GAGVSQSPRYKVAKRGQDVALRCDPISGHVSLFWYQQALGQGPEFLTYFQNEAQLDKSGLPSDRFFAERPEGSVSTLKIQRTQQEDSAVYLCASSFWTGPTEQYFGPGTRLTVT.

V is TRBV18 and J is TRBJ2-1; 10 nucleotides agree with TRBD1. CDR3 length: 13 amino acids. The germline gives CDR1 KGHSH, CDR2 LQKENI. Trimming removed 6 bases from V and 5 bases from J; junction bases left unmatched: 1. The CDR3 here is CASSGTGDNEQFF. DNA for the CDR3: TGTGCCAGCTCTGGGACAGGGGACAATGAGCAGTTCTTC.

V gene TRBV4-1 combines with J gene TRBJ2-2; D may be TRBD2 (6 bases). Germline lookup yields CDR1 MGHRA and CDR2 YSYEKL. CDR3 length: 14 amino acids. V was pared by 7 bases and J by 1 base, with 10 bases between. The CDR3 loop reads CASNLGGNTGELFF. For the CDR3, the DNA is TGCGCCAGCAACTTGGGAGGGAACACCGGGGAGCTGTTTTTT.

This clone has just one count. The chain joins TRBV27 to TRBJ2-5; D perhaps matches TRBD2 (6 bases). Germline V CDR1 and CDR2: MNHEY, SMNVEV (reference sequence). This CDR3 is built from 14 residues. With 8 bases removed from V and 4 bases from J, the gap between germline ends came to 17 bases. CDR3 nucleotide sequence: TGTGCCAGCCGACAGATCGGAGGGACAGAGACCCAGTACTTC. Translating gives CASRQIGGTETQYF.

With regard to this clone: One junction end does not reproduce the germline sequence, and a read error may be involved. The chain is built from TRBV7-2 and TRBJ1-2, with no clear D. The CDR3 loop spans 14 amino acids. Germline-derived CDR1 and CDR2 are SGHTA and FQGNSA. DNA for the CDR3: TGTGCCAGCAGCTTCTCGCCTTCTAACTATGGCTGCACCTTC. Protein sequence: CASSFSPSNYGCTF.

V is TRBV15 and J is TRBJ2-3, with 8 bases lining up with TRBD2. CDR1 and CDR2 from the germline V gene are LNHNV and YYDKDF (reference sequence). The V gene end was trimmed by 3 bases and the J gene end by 0 bases; junction bases not matched to a gene: 11. The CDR3 is 18 residues long. CDR3 nucleotide sequence: TGTGCCACCAGCAGCGGATCGGGGGGGTGGACTAGCACAGATACGCAGTATTTT. Its protein is CATSSGSGGWTSTDTQYF.

CDR3 in amino acids: CSVGTGESSYEQYF. The CDR3 DNA reads as TGCAGCGTTGGGACAGGGGAAAGCTCCTACGAGCAGTACTTC. V usage is TRBV29-1 and J usage is TRBJ2-7, with 9 positions matching TRBD1. The J segment lost 0 bases and the V segment lost 4 bases, leaving 4 bases of the junction unmatched. This CDR3 is built from 14 residues. Germline V CDR1 and CDR2: SQVTM, ANQGSEA.

In its sample, this clone was seen a few times. This chain joins TRBV2 and TRBJ2-3, with D hard to call. Germline-derived CDR1 and CDR2 are SNHLY and FYNNEI. The CDR3 has 14 residues. V gave up 9 bases and J gave up 0 bases, with 13 bases separating them. DNA for the CDR3: TGTGCCAGTCGAGACTCGGCTAGCACAGATACGCAGTATTTT. This gives the protein CASRDSASTDTQYF.